A selection of T cell receptor beta chains follows, all from one sample in a study of T cell responses to AZD1222 COVID-19 vaccine. TCRdb's table, derived via immunoSEQ multiplex PCR, lists solely in-frame clones and lacks some. The sample yields tens of thousands of clones, roughly 90% seen once. The material sequenced was peripheral blood, taken on day 0 of AZD1222 vaccination. All receptors come from an adult in good health. CDR3s include the opening cysteine and the closing phenylalanine or tryptophan. A D gene is named only where the DNA matches it firmly. Clone size is given for some rows only: seen once, a few or many times, or a class if the clone is expanded.

abundance: once; d_gene: .; v_gene: TRBV6-2/TRBV6-3; j_gene: TRBJ2-3; CDR3aa: CASSDFGTAWGPDTQYF; CDR3nt: TGTGCCAGCAGCGATTTCGGGACCGCATGGGGCCCAGATACGCAGTATTTT
abundance: .; d_gene: .; v_gene: TRBV27; j_gene: TRBJ2-5; CDR3aa: CASRNQETQYF; CDR3nt: TGTGCCAGCAGAAACCAAGAGACCCAGTACTTC
abundance: .; d_gene: .; v_gene: TRBV29-1; j_gene: TRBJ2-3; CDR3aa: CSVEQESDTQYF; CDR3nt: TGCAGCGTTGAACAGGAGTCAGATACGCAGTATTTT
abundance: few; d_gene: TRBD2; v_gene: TRBV19; j_gene: TRBJ2-3; CDR3aa: CASSYLAGGTDTQYF; CDR3nt: TGTGCCAGTAGTTATCTAGCGGGGGGCACAGATACGCAGTATTTT
abundance: .; d_gene: .; v_gene: TRBV19; j_gene: TRBJ1-5; CDR3aa: CASIGVARPYSNQPQHF; CDR3nt: TGTGCCAGTATAGGGGTGGCTCGGCCGTATAGCAATCAGCCCCAGCATTTT
abundance: few; d_gene: .; v_gene: TRBV27; j_gene: TRBJ1-2; CDR3aa: CASSFRHGYTF; CDR3nt: TGTGCCAGCAGTTTCAGGCACGGCTACACCTTC
abundance: .; d_gene: .; v_gene: TRBV5-1; j_gene: TRBJ1-1; CDR3aa: CASSPQGGTEAFF; CDR3nt: TGCGCCAGCAGCCCTCAAGGGGGCACTGAAGCTTTCTTT
abundance: .; d_gene: .; v_gene: TRBV6-6; j_gene: TRBJ2-7; CDR3aa: CASSYQDTSSYEQYF; CDR3nt: TGTGCCAGCAGTTACCAGGACACGAGCTCCTACGAGCAGTACTTC
abundance: .; d_gene: .; v_gene: TRBV6-2/TRBV6-3; j_gene: TRBJ1-4; CDR3aa: CASTPLGEDEKLFF; CDR3nt: TGTGCCAGCACCCCGCTGGGGGAGGATGAAAAACTGTTTTTT
abundance: .; d_gene: .; v_gene: TRBV18; j_gene: TRBJ1-1; CDR3aa: CASSPGAGMNTEAFF; CDR3nt: TGTGCCAGCTCACCGGGGGCGGGAATGAACACTGAAGCTTTCTTT
abundance: .; d_gene: .; v_gene: TRBV5-1; j_gene: TRBJ1-1; CDR3aa: CASSLGSGNTEAFF; CDR3nt: TGCGCCAGCAGCTTGGGTTCAGGGAACACTGAAGCTTTCTTT
abundance: .; d_gene: .; v_gene: TRBV6-5; j_gene: TRBJ2-1; CDR3aa: CASRLDSGGRNEQFF; CDR3nt: TGTGCCAGCAGGCTCGACAGTGGAGGGAGAAATGAGCAGTTCTTC
abundance: .; d_gene: .; v_gene: TRBV6-1; j_gene: TRBJ2-5; CDR3aa: CASSSPTGQETQYF; CDR3nt: TGTGCCAGCAGTTCCCCGACAGGACAAGAGACCCAGTACTTC
abundance: few; d_gene: .; v_gene: TRBV6-2/TRBV6-3; j_gene: TRBJ2-7; CDR3aa: CASSSSPGRTYEQYF; CDR3nt: TGTGCCAGCAGTTCGTCACCAGGGCGTACCTACGAGCAGTACTTC